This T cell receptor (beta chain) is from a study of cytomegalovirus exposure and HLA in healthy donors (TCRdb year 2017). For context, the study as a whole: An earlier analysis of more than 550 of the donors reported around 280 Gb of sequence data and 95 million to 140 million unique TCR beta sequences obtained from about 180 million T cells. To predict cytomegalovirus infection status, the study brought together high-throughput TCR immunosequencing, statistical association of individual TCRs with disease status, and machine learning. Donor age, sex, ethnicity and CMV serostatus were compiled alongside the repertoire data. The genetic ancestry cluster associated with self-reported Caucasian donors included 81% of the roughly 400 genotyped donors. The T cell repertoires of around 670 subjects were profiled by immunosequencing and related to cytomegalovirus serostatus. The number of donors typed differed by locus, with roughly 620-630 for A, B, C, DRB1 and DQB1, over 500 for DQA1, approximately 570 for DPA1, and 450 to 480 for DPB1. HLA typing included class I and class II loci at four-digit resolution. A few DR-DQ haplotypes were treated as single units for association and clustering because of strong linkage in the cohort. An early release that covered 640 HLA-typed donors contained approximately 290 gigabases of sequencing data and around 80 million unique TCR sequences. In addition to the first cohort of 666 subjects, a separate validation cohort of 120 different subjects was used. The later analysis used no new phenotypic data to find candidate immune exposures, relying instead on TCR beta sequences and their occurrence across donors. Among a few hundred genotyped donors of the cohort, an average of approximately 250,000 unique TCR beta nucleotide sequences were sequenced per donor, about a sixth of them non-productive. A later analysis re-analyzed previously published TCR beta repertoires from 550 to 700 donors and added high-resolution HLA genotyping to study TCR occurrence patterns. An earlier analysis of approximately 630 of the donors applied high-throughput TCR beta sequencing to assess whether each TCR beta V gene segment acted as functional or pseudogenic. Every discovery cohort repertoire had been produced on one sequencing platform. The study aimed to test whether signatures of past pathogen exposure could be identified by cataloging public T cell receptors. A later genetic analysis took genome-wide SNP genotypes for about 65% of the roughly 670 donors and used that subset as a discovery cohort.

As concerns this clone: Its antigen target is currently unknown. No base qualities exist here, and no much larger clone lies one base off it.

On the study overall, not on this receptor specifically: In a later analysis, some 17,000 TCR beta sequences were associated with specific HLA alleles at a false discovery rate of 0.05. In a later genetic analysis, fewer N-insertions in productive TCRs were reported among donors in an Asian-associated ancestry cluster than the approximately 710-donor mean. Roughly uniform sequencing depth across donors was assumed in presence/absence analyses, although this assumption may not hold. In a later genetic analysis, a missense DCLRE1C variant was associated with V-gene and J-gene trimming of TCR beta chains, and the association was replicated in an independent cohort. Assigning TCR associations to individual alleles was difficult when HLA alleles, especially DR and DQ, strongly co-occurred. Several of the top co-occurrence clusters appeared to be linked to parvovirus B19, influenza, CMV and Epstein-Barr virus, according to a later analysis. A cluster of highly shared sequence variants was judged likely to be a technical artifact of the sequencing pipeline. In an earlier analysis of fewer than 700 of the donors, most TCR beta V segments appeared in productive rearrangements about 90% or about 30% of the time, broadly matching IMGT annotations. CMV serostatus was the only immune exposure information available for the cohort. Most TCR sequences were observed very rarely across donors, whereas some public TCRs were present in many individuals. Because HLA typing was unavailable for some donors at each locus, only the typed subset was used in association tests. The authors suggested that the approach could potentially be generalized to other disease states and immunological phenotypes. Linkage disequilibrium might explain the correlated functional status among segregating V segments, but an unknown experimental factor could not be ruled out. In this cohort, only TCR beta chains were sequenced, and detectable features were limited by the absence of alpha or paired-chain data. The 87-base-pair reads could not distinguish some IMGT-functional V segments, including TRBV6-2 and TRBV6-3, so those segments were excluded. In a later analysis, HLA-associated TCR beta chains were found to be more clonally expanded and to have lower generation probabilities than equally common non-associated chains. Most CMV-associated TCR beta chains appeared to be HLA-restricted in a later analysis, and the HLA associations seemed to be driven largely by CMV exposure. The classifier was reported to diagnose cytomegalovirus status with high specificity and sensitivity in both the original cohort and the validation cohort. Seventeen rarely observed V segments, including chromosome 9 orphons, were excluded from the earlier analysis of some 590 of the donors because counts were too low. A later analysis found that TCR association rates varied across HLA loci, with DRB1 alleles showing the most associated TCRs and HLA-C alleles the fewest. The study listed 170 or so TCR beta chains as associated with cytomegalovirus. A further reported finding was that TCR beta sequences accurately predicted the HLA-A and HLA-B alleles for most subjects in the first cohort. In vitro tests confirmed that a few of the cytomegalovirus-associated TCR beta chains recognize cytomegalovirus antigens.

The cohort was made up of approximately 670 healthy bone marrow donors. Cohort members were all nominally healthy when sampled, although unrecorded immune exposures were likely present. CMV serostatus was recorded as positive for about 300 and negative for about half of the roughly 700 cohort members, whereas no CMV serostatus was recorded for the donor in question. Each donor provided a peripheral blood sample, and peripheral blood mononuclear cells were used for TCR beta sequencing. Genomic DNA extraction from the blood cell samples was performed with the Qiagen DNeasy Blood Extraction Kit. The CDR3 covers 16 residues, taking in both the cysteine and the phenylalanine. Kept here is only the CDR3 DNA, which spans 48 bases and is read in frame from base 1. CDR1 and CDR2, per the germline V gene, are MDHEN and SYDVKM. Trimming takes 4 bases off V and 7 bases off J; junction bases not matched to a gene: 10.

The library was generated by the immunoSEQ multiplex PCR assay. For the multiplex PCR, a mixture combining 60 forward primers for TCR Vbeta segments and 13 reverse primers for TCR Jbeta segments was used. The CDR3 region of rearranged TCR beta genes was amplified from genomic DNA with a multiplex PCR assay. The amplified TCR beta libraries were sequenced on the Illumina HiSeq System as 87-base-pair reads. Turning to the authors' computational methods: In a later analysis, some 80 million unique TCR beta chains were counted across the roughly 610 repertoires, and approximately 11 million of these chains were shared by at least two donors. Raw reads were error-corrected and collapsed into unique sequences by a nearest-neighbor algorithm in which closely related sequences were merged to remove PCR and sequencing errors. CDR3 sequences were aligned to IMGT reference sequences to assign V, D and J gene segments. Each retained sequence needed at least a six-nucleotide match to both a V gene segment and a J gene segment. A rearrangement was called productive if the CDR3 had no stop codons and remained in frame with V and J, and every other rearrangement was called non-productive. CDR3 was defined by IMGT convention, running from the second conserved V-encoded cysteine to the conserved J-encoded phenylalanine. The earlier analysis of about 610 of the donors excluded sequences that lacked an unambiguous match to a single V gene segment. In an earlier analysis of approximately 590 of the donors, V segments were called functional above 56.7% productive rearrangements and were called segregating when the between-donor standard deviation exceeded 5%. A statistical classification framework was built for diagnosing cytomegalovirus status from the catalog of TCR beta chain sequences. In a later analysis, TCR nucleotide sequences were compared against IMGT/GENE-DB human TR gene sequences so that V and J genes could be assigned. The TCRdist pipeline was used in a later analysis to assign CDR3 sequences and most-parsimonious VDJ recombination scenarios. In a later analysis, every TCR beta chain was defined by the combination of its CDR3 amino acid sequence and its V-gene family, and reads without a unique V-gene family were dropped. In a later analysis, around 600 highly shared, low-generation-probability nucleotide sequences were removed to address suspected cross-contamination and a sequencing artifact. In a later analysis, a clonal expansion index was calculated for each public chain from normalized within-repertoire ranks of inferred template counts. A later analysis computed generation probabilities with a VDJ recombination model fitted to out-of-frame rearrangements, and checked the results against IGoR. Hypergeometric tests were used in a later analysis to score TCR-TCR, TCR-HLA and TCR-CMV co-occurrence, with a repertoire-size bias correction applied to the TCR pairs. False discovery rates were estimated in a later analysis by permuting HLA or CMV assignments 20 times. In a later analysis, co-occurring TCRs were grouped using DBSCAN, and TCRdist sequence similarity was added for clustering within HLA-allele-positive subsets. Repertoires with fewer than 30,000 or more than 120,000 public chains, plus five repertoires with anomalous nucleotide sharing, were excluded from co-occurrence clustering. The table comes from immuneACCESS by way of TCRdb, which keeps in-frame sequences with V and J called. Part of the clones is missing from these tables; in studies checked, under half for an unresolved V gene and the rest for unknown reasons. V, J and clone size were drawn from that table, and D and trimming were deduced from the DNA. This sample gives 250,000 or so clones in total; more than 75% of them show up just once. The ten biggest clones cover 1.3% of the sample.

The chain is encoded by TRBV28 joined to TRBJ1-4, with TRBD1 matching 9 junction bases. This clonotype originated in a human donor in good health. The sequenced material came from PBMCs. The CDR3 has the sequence CASSSQDGTGTEKLFF. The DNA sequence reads TGTGCCAGCAGTTCCCAGGATGGGACAGGGACTGAAAAACTGTTTTTT.